Each of the 2 T cell receptor beta chains below was sequenced from the same sample in a study of shared clonotypes between healthy human individuals. Clones were sequenced by immunoSEQ multiplex PCR, and TCRdb holds only the in-frame ones, with some missing. The data show roughly 2.5 million clones, around 94% seen once. Sequencing was performed on naive CD4+ T cells sorted from blood. As for subset: CD45RA+ positively selected. Receptors originate from a man younger than 30 in good health.

The rearrangement joins TRBV6-4 to TRBJ2-3; D not resolved. The CDR3 spans 13 residues. Trimming took 6 bases from V and 2 from J, leaving 9 bases between them. Germline CDR1 reads MRHNA; CDR2 reads SNTAGT. The CDR3 DNA reads as TGTGCCAGCAGCAACTTCGACACAGATACGCAGTATTTT. This gives the protein CASSNFDTDTQYF.

The chain couples TRBV6-5 to TRBJ2-2; D perhaps matches TRBD2 (6 bases). The CDR3 spans 16 residues. The V and J ends lost 0 bases and 4 bases respectively, with 12 bases between them. Germline V lookup: CDR1 MNHEY, CDR2 SVGAGI. CDR3 sequence (DNA): TGTGCCAGCAGTTACTCGAAAGGGACTGGCACCGGGGAGCTGTTTTTT. It codes for CASSYSKGTGTGELFF.